The rows below give T cell receptor beta chains drawn from one sample of a study of a mutant IDH1 vaccine in newly diagnosed glioma. Their target antigens are unknown. Sequenced by immunoSEQ multiplex PCR; TCRdb stores in-frame clones only, minus some. Of 60,000 or so clones in the sample, approximately 80% were seen once. The source was PBMCs, collected from a glioma patient whose treatment included an IDH1 peptide vaccine. These receptor sequences come from a woman younger than 30 with glioma. Some clones in this sample may be carry-over from other donors' samples. Both conserved end residues are part of each CDR3. Fields, in order: CDR3 protein, CDR3 DNA, V gene, clone size, D gene, J gene. A D gene is named only where the DNA matches it firmly. Clone sizes are given selectively: once, few, many, or a class where the clone is expanded.

CDR3: CASSLNRDGYGYTF; DNA: TGTGCCAGCAGTCTCAACCGGGACGGCTATGGCTACACCTTC; V: TRBV6-6; size: NA; D: NA; J: TRBJ1-2
CDR3: CASSDLMWTVNYGYTF; DNA: TGTGCCAGCAGCGACCTGATGTGGACCGTTAACTATGGCTACACCTTC; V: TRBV7-2; size: few; D: NA; J: TRBJ1-2
CDR3: CASSGDGGQPQHF; DNA: TGTGCCAGCAGCGGGGACGGGGGACAGCCCCAGCATTTT; V: TRBV5-4; size: NA; D: NA; J: TRBJ1-5
CDR3: CASSPSMGNTEAFF; DNA: TGTGCCAGCAGCCCGTCCATGGGGAACACTGAAGCTTTCTTT; V: TRBV7-2; size: NA; D: NA; J: TRBJ1-1
CDR3: CASSLAAGAEEQYF; DNA: TGTGCCAGCAGCTTAGCGGCGGGGGCGGAGGAGCAGTACTTC; V: TRBV7-6; size: NA; D: NA; J: TRBJ2-7
CDR3: CASQRLFGDNEQFF; DNA: TGTGCCAGTCAGAGGCTCTTCGGGGACAATGAGCAGTTCTTC; V: TRBV19; size: NA; D: NA; J: TRBJ2-1
CDR3: CASSAEPGQGVDGYTF; DNA: TGTGCCAGTAGTGCAGAGCCGGGACAGGGAGTTGATGGCTACACCTTC; V: TRBV19; size: once; D: TRBD1; J: TRBJ1-2
CDR3: CASSHTGSKNIQYF; DNA: TGTGCCAGCAGCCATACGGGGAGTAAAAACATTCAGTACTTC; V: TRBV5-6; size: NA; D: NA; J: TRBJ2-4
CDR3: CASSPRPSGEAFF; DNA: TGTGCCAGCAGCCCCCGGCCGAGCGGTGAAGCTTTCTTT; V: TRBV5-4; size: once; D: NA; J: TRBJ1-1
CDR3: CASSELRQGATEQYF; DNA: TGTGCCAGCAGTGAACTCCGACAGGGGGCGACCGAGCAGTACTTC; V: TRBV25-1; size: few; D: TRBD1; J: TRBJ2-7
CDR3: CASNPYEQYF; DNA: TGTGCCAGCAACCCCTACGAGCAGTACTTC; V: TRBV21-1; size: NA; D: NA; J: TRBJ2-7
CDR3: CASSGGRGYTYEQYF; DNA: TGTGCCAGTAGCGGGGGCAGGGGATATACCTACGAGCAGTACTTC; V: TRBV19; size: few; D: NA; J: TRBJ2-7
CDR3: CASNEQFF; DNA: TGTGCCTCGAATGAGCAGTTCTTC; V: TRBV30; size: NA; D: NA; J: TRBJ2-1
CDR3: CASSGGQGRTEAFF; DNA: TGTGCCAGCAGCGGGGGACAGGGAAGGACTGAAGCTTTCTTT; V: TRBV5-4; size: once; D: TRBD1; J: TRBJ1-1
CDR3: CASSIRDRNNQPQHF; DNA: TGTGCCAGTAGTATCCGGGACAGGAACAATCAGCCCCAGCATTTT; V: TRBV19; size: NA; D: TRBD1; J: TRBJ1-5
CDR3: CASTLIGPGRSSGNTIYF; DNA: TGCGCCAGCACTCTAATTGGTCCAGGACGGAGCTCTGGAAACACCATATATTTT; V: TRBV23-1; size: once; D: NA; J: TRBJ1-3
CDR3: CACHISRDRGYEQYF; DNA: TGTGCCTGCCATATATCCCGGGACAGGGGCTACGAGCAGTACTTC; V: TRBV30; size: NA; D: TRBD1; J: TRBJ2-7
CDR3: CATGPNEQFF; DNA: TGTGCCACCGGCCCCAATGAGCAGTTCTTC; V: TRBV2; size: NA; D: NA; J: TRBJ2-1
CDR3: CASSTGTGLTNEKLFF; DNA: TGTGCCAGTAGTACCGGGACAGGGTTAACTAATGAAAAACTGTTTTTT; V: TRBV19; size: once; D: TRBD1; J: TRBJ1-4
CDR3: CASSLLQNTGELFF; DNA: TGTGCCAGCAGTCTTCTCCAAAACACCGGGGAGCTGTTTTTT; V: TRBV2; size: NA; D: NA; J: TRBJ2-2
CDR3: CASSISGGAYEQYF; DNA: TGTGCCAGCAGCATTAGCGGGGGGGCCTACGAGCAGTACTTC; V: TRBV5-4; size: NA; D: TRBD2; J: TRBJ2-7
CDR3: CASSLDLPRGETQYF; DNA: TGTGCCAGCAGCTTAGATCTCCCCAGGGGAGAGACCCAGTACTTC; V: TRBV11-2; size: NA; D: NA; J: TRBJ2-5
CDR3: CASSLGASGANVLTF; DNA: TGTGCCAGCAGCTTAGGGGCCTCTGGGGCCAACGTCCTGACTTTC; V: TRBV11-3; size: NA; D: NA; J: TRBJ2-6
CDR3: CASSYSNNSPLHF; DNA: TGTGCCAGCAGTTACTCGAATAATTCACCCCTCCACTTT; V: TRBV6-5; size: NA; D: NA; J: TRBJ1-6
CDR3: CAITRGVYNEQFF; DNA: TGTGCCATCACCAGGGGTGTTTACAATGAGCAGTTCTTC; V: TRBV10-3; size: NA; D: NA; J: TRBJ2-1
CDR3: CAIMKMDTQYNEQFF; DNA: TGTGCCATCATGAAGATGGACACGCAGTACAATGAGCAGTTCTTC; V: TRBV10-3; size: NA; D: NA; J: TRBJ2-1
CDR3: CATSRDGSRGAGYTF; DNA: TGTGCCACCAGCAGAGATGGAAGCAGGGGCGCAGGCTACACCTTC; V: TRBV15; size: NA; D: NA; J: TRBJ1-2
CDR3: CASSLAGTGGGSAEAFF; DNA: TGCGCCAGCAGCTTGGCTGGGACAGGGGGCGGGAGTGCTGAAGCTTTCTTT; V: TRBV5-1; size: NA; D: TRBD1; J: TRBJ1-1
CDR3: CASSKPELGTSGNTIYF; DNA: TGTGCCAGCAGCAAACCCGAGCTTGGGACCTCTGGAAACACCATATATTTT; V: TRBV5-4; size: once; D: NA; J: TRBJ1-3
CDR3: CASSFPLRGFYGYTF; DNA: TGTGCCAGCAGCTTCCCGCTCAGGGGGTTCTATGGCTACACCTTC; V: TRBV7-9; size: NA; D: TRBD1; J: TRBJ1-2
CDR3: CASSLEGVREKLFF; DNA: TGCGCCAGCAGCTTGGAGGGGGTGAGGGAAAAACTGTTTTTT; V: TRBV5-1; size: NA; D: NA; J: TRBJ1-4
CDR3: CASSSRQALFTDTQYF; DNA: TGTGCCAGCAGCTCCCGACAGGCCCTCTTCACAGATACGCAGTATTTT; V: TRBV21-1; size: NA; D: NA; J: TRBJ2-3
CDR3: CASSSEGGGKVSQHF; DNA: TGTGCCAGCAGCTCCGAGGGCGGGGGTAAGGTGTCCCAGCATTTT; V: TRBV5-6; size: NA; D: NA; J: TRBJ1-5
CDR3: CASRAGGVSDTQYF; DNA: TGTGCCAGCAGGGCTGGGGGAGTCTCAGATACGCAGTATTTT; V: TRBV11-1; size: NA; D: NA; J: TRBJ2-3
CDR3: CSVEGRSSASSYNEQFF; DNA: TGCAGCGTTGAAGGGAGGTCTAGCGCCAGCTCCTACAATGAGCAGTTCTTC; V: TRBV29-1; size: NA; D: NA; J: TRBJ2-1
CDR3: CASRGNTEAFF; DNA: TGTGCCAGCAGAGGAAACACTGAAGCTTTCTTT; V: TRBV7-9; size: NA; D: NA; J: TRBJ1-1
CDR3: CASSPGDGRTGELFF; DNA: TGTGCCAGCAGCCCTGGTGATGGAAGAACCGGGGAGCTGTTTTTT; V: TRBV5-8; size: NA; D: NA; J: TRBJ2-2
CDR3: CASSVPFGISPLHF; DNA: TGTGCCAGCAGCGTGCCTTTTGGGATTTCACCCCTCCACTTT; V: TRBV7-2; size: NA; D: NA; J: TRBJ1-6
CDR3: CASSLGGGYGYTF; DNA: TGTGCCAGCAGCTTAGGGGGTGGCTATGGCTACACCTTC; V: TRBV5-6; size: NA; D: NA; J: TRBJ1-2
CDR3: CATSGSAFTGTGVLSTDTQYF; DNA: TGTGCCACCAGCGGATCAGCCTTTACCGGGACAGGGGTACTTAGCACAGATACGCAGTATTTT; V: TRBV15; size: NA; D: TRBD1; J: TRBJ2-3
CDR3: CASSPGDRGLQETQYF; DNA: TGTGCCAGCAGCCCTGGGGACAGGGGGTTACAAGAGACCCAGTACTTC; V: TRBV5-4; size: NA; D: TRBD1; J: TRBJ2-5
CDR3: CAWSSGGGGNTIYF; DNA: TGTGCCTGGAGTTCCGGCGGGGGGGGAAACACCATATATTTT; V: TRBV30; size: NA; D: NA; J: TRBJ1-3
CDR3: CASSPQQGGNQPQHF; DNA: TGTGCCAGCAGTCCCCAACAGGGGGGTAATCAGCCCCAGCATTTT; V: TRBV27; size: NA; D: TRBD1; J: TRBJ1-5
CDR3: CASSVDVGPQHF; DNA: TGTGCCAGCAGTGTCGACGTAGGGCCCCAGCATTTT; V: TRBV2; size: NA; D: NA; J: TRBJ1-5
CDR3: CASSEGQGGETQYF; DNA: TGTGCCAGCAGTGAAGGGCAGGGCGGGGAGACCCAGTACTTC; V: TRBV25-1; size: NA; D: NA; J: TRBJ2-5
CDR3: CASSRTSGGTTDTQYF; DNA: TGTGCCAGCAGCAGGACTAGCGGGGGAACCACAGATACGCAGTATTTT; V: TRBV11-2; size: NA; D: TRBD2; J: TRBJ2-3
CDR3: CASSQVGRLDETQYF; DNA: TGTGCCAGCAGCCAAGTTGGCCGATTGGATGAGACCCAGTACTTC; V: TRBV14; size: NA; D: NA; J: TRBJ2-5
CDR3: CASSPGVTETQYF; DNA: TGTGCCAGCTCCCCAGGGGTCACGGAGACCCAGTACTTC; V: TRBV19; size: NA; D: NA; J: TRBJ2-5
CDR3: CSARDAYEQYF; DNA: TGCAGTGCAAGGGATGCCTACGAGCAGTACTTC; V: TRBV20-1; size: NA; D: NA; J: TRBJ2-7
CDR3: CASSLRDRGVSQYF; DNA: TGCGCCAGCAGCCTAAGGGACAGGGGAGTTTCGCAGTATTTT; V: TRBV4-1; size: NA; D: TRBD1; J: TRBJ2-3
CDR3: CASSPLAVFDSTEAFF; DNA: TGCGCCAGCAGCCCACTTGCGGTTTTTGACAGCACTGAAGCTTTCTTT; V: TRBV5-1; size: NA; D: NA; J: TRBJ1-1
CDR3: CASSLSRETQYF; DNA: TGTGCCAGCAGCTTATCGAGGGAGACCCAGTACTTC; V: TRBV7-8; size: NA; D: NA; J: TRBJ2-5
CDR3: CASRAGTGMWNEQFF; DNA: TGTGCCAGTAGGGCCGGGACAGGGATGTGGAATGAGCAGTTCTTC; V: TRBV19; size: NA; D: TRBD1; J: TRBJ2-1
CDR3: CASSSTQYTQYF; DNA: TGTGCCAGCAGCTCCACACAATATACGCAGTATTTT; V: TRBV7-2; size: NA; D: NA; J: TRBJ2-3
CDR3: CASSIRAGDEKLFF; DNA: TGTGCCAGCTCAATAAGGGCAGGAGATGAAAAACTGTTTTTT; V: TRBV18; size: NA; D: NA; J: TRBJ1-4